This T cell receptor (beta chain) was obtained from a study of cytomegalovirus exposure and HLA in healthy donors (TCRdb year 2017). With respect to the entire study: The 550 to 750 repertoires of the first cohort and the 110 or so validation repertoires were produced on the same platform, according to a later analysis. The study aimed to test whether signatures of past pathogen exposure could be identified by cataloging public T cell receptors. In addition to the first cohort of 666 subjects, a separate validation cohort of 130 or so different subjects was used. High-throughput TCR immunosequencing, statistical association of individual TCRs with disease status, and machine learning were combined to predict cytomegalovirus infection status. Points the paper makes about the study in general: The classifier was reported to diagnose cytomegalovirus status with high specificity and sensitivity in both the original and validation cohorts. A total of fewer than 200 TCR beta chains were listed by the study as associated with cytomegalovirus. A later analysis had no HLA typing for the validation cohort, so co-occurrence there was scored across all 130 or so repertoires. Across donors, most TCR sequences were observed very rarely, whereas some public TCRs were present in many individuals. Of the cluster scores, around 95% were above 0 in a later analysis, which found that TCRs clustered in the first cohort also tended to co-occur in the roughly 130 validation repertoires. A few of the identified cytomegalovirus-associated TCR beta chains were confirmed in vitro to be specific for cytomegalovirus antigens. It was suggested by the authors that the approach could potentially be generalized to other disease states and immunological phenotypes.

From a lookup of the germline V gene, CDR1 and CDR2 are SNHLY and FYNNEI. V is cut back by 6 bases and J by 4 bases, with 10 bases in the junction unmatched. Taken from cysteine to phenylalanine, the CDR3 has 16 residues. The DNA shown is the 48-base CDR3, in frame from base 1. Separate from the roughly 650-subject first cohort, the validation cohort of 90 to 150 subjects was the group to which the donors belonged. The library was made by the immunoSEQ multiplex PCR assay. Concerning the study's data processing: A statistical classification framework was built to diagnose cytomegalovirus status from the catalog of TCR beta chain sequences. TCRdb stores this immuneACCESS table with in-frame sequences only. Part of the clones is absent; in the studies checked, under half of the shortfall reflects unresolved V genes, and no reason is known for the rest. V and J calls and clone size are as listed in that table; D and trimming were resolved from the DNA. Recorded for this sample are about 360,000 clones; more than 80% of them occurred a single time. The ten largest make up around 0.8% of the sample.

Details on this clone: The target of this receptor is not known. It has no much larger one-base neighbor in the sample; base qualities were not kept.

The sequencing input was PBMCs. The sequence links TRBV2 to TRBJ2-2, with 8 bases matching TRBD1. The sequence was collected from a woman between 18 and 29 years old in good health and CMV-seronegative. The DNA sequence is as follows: TGTGCCAGCAGCAGACAGGGGTCGGGGACCACCGGGGAGCTGTTTTTT. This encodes CASSRQGSGTTGELFF.